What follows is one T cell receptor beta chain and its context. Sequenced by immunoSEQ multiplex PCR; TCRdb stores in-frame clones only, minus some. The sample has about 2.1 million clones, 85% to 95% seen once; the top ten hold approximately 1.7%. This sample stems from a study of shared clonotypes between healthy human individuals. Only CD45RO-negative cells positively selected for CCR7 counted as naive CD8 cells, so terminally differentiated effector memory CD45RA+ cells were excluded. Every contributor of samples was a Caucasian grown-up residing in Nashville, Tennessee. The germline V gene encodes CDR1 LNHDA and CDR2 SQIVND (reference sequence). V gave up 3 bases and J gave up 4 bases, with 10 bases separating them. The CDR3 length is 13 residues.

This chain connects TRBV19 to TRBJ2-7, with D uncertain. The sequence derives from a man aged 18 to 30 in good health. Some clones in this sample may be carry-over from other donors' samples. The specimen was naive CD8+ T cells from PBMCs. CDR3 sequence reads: CASSMALIYEQYF. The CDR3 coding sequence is TGTGCCAGTAGTATGGCCTTAATTTACGAGCAGTACTTC.